The clone carrying this TCR beta chain has only one observation. The target antigen is unknown. The data derive from a study of cytomegalovirus exposure and HLA in healthy donors. Germline V gene lookup returns CDR1 MDHEN and CDR2 SYDVKM. This CDR3 comprises 17 residues. V was pared by 3 bases and J by 2 bases, with 17 bases between. PCR employed 60 Vbeta and 13 Jbeta primers. The method was immunoSEQ multiplex PCR; TCRdb's version includes in-frame clones alone and lacks a portion of them. The table lists fewer than 200,000 clones, around four fifths of them singletons. Study conclusions and caveats: Versus the roughly 700-donor mean, an Asian-associated ancestry cluster reportedly showed fewer N-insertions in a later analysis. Across donors, sequencing depth was assumed by presence/absence analyses to be roughly uniform.

This clonotype was sampled from a woman in her 50s in good health and CMV-seronegative. This chain links TRBV28 with TRBJ1-5; D remains unclear. The specimen sequenced was PBMCs. CDR3 region: CASSLRLGWRGNQPQHF. The CDR3 DNA is TGTGCCAGCAGTTTGCGGTTGGGGTGGAGGGGCAATCAGCCCCAGCATTTT.